The rows below give T cell receptor beta chains drawn from one sample of a study of blood T cell repertoires in COVID-19. Profiled with immunoSEQ multiplex PCR; TCRdb holds only in-frame clones, not every one. The data contain 250,000 to 300,000 clones, approximately 90% of them singletons. The sequencing sample was made of PBMCs or T cells enriched from blood (not recorded which). These receptors all stem from a human donor in a cohort exposed to, infected with or recovered from COVID-19 (not recorded which). The donor label of this sample is uncertain. CDR3s include the opening cysteine and the closing phenylalanine or tryptophan. The D gene is left open where the match is weak. Clone size is given for some rows only: seen once, a few or many times, or a class if the clone is expanded.

v_call,clone_size,d_call,j_call,cdr3_aa,cdr3_nt
TRBV10-2,-,-,TRBJ1-6,CASFQGNSPLHF,TGCGCCAGCTTTCAGGGAAATTCACCCCTCCACTTT
TRBV12-5,-,TRBD1,TRBJ2-7,CASGLVLRQGINEQYF,TGTGCTAGTGGTTTGGTACTGCGACAGGGGATCAACGAGCAGTACTTC
TRBV25-1,-,TRBD1,TRBJ1-2,CASSLLRDRGTSLSGYTF,TGTGCCAGCAGTTTACTCCGGGACAGGGGAACAAGTTTGAGTGGCTACACCTTC
TRBV27,-,-,TRBJ1-2,CASSPRQASLNGYTF,TGTGCCAGCAGTCCCCGACAGGCCTCCCTGAATGGCTACACCTTC
TRBV28,-,-,TRBJ1-4,CASTPPGAEDEKLFF,TGTGCCAGCACCCCTCCGGGAGCCGAGGATGAAAAACTGTTTTTT
TRBV5-3,-,TRBD2,TRBJ2-7,CARSLELAGGNEQYF,TGTGCCAGAAGCTTGGAACTAGCGGGGGGAAACGAGCAGTACTTC
TRBV2,-,TRBD2,TRBJ2-1,CASRGRGGRNEQFF,TGTGCCAGCAGAGGGCGGGGGGGCCGCAATGAGCAGTTCTTC
TRBV19,-,-,TRBJ2-7,CASSSAGVYEQYF,TGTGCCAGTAGTTCAGCAGGCGTCTACGAGCAGTACTTC
TRBV15,once,TRBD1,TRBJ2-2,CATSRGDRAVGSGFGELFF,TGTGCCACCAGCAGAGGGGACAGGGCGGTTGGATCCGGGTTCGGGGAGCTGTTTTTT
TRBV5-4,-,TRBD2,TRBJ2-5,CASSPRTSGGGETQYF,TGTGCCAGCAGCCCCCGGACTAGCGGGGGGGGAGAGACCCAGTACTTC
TRBV9,-,-,TRBJ2-3,CASSVAVGGADTQYF,TGTGCCAGCAGCGTAGCGGTCGGCGGCGCAGATACGCAGTATTTT
TRBV15,-,TRBD2,TRBJ2-3,CATSRDGLAKITDTQYF,TGTGCCACCAGCAGAGACGGACTAGCTAAGATCACAGATACGCAGTATTTT
TRBV6-1,few,TRBD1,TRBJ1-5,CASSEEWDRGSQPQHF,TGTGCCAGCAGTGAGGAGTGGGACAGGGGATCTCAGCCCCAGCATTTT
TRBV4-2,few,-,TRBJ2-1,CASSQGPGEDEQFF,TGTGCCAGCAGCCAAGGACCAGGGGAAGATGAGCAGTTCTTC
TRBV5-1,-,-,TRBJ2-4,CASSGGTAGSKNIQYF,TGCGCCAGCAGCGGGGGGACAGCCGGTTCCAAAAACATTCAGTACTTC
TRBV6-2/TRBV6-3,-,TRBD2,TRBJ2-5,CASSFGTRQETQYF,TGTGCCAGCAGTTTTGGGACTAGGCAAGAGACCCAGTACTTC
TRBV3-1/TRBV3-2,-,TRBD2,TRBJ2-5,CASSLTSGGKTQYF,TGTGCCAGCAGCCTGACTAGCGGGGGGAAGACCCAGTACTTC
TRBV12-3/TRBV12-4,-,-,TRBJ1-1,CASSFSPMTEAFF,TGTGCCAGCAGTTTTAGCCCGATGACTGAAGCTTTCTTT
TRBV5-1,-,-,TRBJ1-2,CASSLGQLNYGYTF,TGCGCCAGCAGCTTGGGACAGCTTAACTATGGCTACACCTTC
TRBV12-3/TRBV12-4,-,-,TRBJ1-2,CASSLWGGGGYTF,TGTGCCAGCAGTTTATGGGGGGGCGGAGGCTACACCTTC
TRBV5-4,once,-,TRBJ1-1,CASSSLLNTEAFF,TGTGCCAGCAGCTCCCTCTTGAACACTGAAGCTTTCTTT
TRBV24-1,-,-,TRBJ1-4,CATSDGGGPEKLFF,TGTGCCACCAGTGATGGCGGAGGACCCGAAAAACTGTTTTTT